The entry below describes one T cell receptor (beta chain). In the study's own analysis: By means of reference gene primer amplification, nucleated cell counts were estimated. Generated by immunoSEQ multiplex PCR, the TCRdb table keeps only in-frame clones and is missing some. V, J and clone size derive from that table, while D and trimming were established from the DNA sequence. In the table there are a few hundred thousand clones, 80% to 90% of which are singletons. The sample is drawn from a study of blood T cell repertoires in COVID-19. On the study more broadly: Researchers got acute and convalescent COVID-19 samples from the United States, Italy and Spain.

Trimming cost V 0 bases and J 8 bases; bases outside gene matches: 7. Germline V gene sequence: CDR1 SGHNT, CDR2 YYREEE (reference sequence). The CDR3 has 16 amino acids. Sequencing used peripheral blood. The chain recombines TRBV5-4 with TRBJ2-1; 11 nucleotides match TRBD2. The TCR originated in a woman between 65 and 79 years old with acute or convalescent COVID-19. In DNA, the CDR3 is TGTGCCAGCAGCTTGGTTCTAGCGGGGGGTTACGATGAGCAGTTCTTC. Translation: CASSLVLAGGYDEQFF.